There are many counts of the clone carrying this T cell receptor beta chain. Its target is not known. This entry comes from a study of T-cell reconstitution after alpha-beta-depleted transplantation in children. Trimming removed 3 bases at V and 5 bases at J, with 10 bases between. Germline V CDR1 and CDR2: MNHEY, SMNVEV (reference sequence). The CDR3 is 13 amino acids. During its preparation, the TCRbeta library received unique molecular identifiers. TCRdb ran MiXCR on the PCR reads and lists one entry per CDR3 protein. Of about 460,000 distinct CDR3 sequences listed, over 9.5% are singletons. Findings and limits, study-wide: Reportedly, roughly two months post-transplant, alpha-beta T cells arose from several hundred expanded graft clones. Newly produced T cells mostly accounted for T-cell counts and diversity one year post-transplant.

V usage is TRBV27 and J usage is TRBJ1-1, with no clear D. The sequence derives from a child younger than 10 with inherited bone marrow failure, due to receive a stem cell transplant. Sequences were derived from PBMCs, sampled before TCRalphabeta/CD19-depleted stem cell transplant. The CDR3 loop reads CASSLWRGTEAFF. CDR3 coding DNA: TGTGCCAGCAGTTTGTGGAGAGGGACTGAAGCTTTCTTT.